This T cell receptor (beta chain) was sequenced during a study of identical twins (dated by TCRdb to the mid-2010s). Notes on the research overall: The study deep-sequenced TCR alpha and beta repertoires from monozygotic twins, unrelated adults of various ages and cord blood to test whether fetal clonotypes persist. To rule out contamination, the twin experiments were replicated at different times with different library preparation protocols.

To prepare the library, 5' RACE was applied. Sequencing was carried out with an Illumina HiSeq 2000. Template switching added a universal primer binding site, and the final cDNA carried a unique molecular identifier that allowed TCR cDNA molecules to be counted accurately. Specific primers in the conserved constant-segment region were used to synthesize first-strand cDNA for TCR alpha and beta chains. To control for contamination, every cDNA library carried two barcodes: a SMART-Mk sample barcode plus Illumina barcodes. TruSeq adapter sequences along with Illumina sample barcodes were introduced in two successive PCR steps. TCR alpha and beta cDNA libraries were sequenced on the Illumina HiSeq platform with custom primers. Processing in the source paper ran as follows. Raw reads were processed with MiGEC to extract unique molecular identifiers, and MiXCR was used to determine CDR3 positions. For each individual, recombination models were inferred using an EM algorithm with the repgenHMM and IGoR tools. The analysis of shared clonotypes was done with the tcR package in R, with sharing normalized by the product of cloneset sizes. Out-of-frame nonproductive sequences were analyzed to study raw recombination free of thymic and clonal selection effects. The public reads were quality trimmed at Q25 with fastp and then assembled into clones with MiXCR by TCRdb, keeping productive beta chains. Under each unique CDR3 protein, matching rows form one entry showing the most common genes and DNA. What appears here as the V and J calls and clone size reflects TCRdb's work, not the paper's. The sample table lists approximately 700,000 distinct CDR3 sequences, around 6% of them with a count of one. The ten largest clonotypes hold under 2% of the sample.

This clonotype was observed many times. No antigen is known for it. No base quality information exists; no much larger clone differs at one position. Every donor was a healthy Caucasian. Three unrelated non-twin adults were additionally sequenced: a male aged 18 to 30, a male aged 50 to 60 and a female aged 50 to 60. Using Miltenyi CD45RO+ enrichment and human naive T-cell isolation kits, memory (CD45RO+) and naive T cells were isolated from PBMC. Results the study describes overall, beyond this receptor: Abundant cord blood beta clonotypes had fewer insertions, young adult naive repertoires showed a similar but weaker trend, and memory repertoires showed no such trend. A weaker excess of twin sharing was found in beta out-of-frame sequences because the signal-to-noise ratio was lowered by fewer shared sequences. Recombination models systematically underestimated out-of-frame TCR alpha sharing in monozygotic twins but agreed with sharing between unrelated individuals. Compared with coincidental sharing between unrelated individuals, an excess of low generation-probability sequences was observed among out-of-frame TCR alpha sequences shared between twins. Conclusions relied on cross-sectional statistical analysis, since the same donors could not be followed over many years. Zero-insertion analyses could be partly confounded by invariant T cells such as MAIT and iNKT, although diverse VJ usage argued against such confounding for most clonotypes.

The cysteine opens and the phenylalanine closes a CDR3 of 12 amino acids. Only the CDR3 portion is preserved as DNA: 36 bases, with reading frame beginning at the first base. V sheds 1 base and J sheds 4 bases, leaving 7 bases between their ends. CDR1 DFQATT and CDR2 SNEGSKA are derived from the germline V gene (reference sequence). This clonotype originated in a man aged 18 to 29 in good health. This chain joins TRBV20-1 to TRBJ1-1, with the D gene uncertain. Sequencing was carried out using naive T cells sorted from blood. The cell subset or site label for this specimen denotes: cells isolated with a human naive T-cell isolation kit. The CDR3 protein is CSARVGGTEAFF. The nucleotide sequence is TGCAGTGCTAGAGTAGGCGGCACTGAAGCTTTCTTT.